This T cell receptor beta chain derives from a study of glioma-infiltrating T cells after dendritic cell vaccination. Here immunoSEQ multiplex PCR was the method, and the copy in TCRdb shows in-frame clones only, minus some. The data show about 92,000 clones, around 84% seen once. Germline CDR1 ENHRY, CDR2 SYGVKD. CDR3 length equals 13 residues. V lost 2 bases and J lost 5, with 9 bases in between. The material was blood, obtained before dendritic cell vaccination. This rearrangement joins TRBV10-3 to TRBJ2-5; D possibly corresponds to TRBD1 (6 bases). This receptor was obtained from a human donor with glioblastoma. CDR3 loop: CAISEPGAETQYF. The DNA for the CDR3 is TGTGCCATCAGTGAGCCAGGGGCGGAGACCCAGTACTTC.